The 20 T cell receptor beta chains below all came from one sample that was sequenced in a study of cytomegalovirus exposure and HLA in healthy donors. The PCR made use of 60 Vbeta and 13 Jbeta primers. The method was immunoSEQ multiplex PCR; TCRdb's version includes in-frame clones alone and lacks a portion of them. The table has 95,000 to 150,000 clones, about 62% seen once; the top ten hold more than 6.5%. The sequenced sample was PBMCs. All receptors derive from a woman in her thirties or forties in good health and CMV-seropositive.

This clone has a single count. The chain employs TRBV6-1 and TRBJ2-5, with TRBD2 identical over 12 bases. Per the germline V gene, CDR1 is MNHNS and CDR2 is SASEGT. The V gene end was trimmed by 8 bases and the J gene end by 2 bases; junction bases not matched to a gene: 6. The CDR3 totals 15 residues. CDR3 amino acids: CASSDLAGGQETQYF. Here the CDR3 DNA reads TGTGCCAGCTCGGACCTAGCGGGGGGGCAAGAGACCCAGTACTTC.

J is TRBJ1-2 and V is TRBV6-1; unclear D gene. Per germline, CDR1 MNHNS and CDR2 SASEGT. The CDR3 loop spans 13 amino acids. V was trimmed by 6 bases and J by 7 bases, leaving 15 bases between them. CDR3 coding DNA: TGTGCCAGCAGGTACGAGTCGGTCGGTGGCTACACCTTC. Its translation is CASRYESVGGYTF.

The chain joins TRBV29-1 to TRBJ2-7; D remains ambiguous. Germline V lookup: CDR1 SQVTM, CDR2 ANQGSEA. The CDR3 extends over 14 amino acids. Trimming pared 3 bases from V and 0 bases from J, leaving 12 bases between. The CDR3 loop reads CSVDTGRHSYEQYF. CDR3 nucleotides: TGCAGCGTTGATACTGGCAGACACTCCTACGAGCAGTACTTC.

The rearrangement uses TRBV6-1 and TRBJ1-1; the D is unclear. The CDR3 contains 14 residues. Trimming shortened V by 1 base and J by 0 bases, and 6 bases separated the two germline ends. Germline values: CDR1 MNHNS, CDR2 SASEGT. CDR3: CASSEGALNTEAFF. The CDR3 DNA is TGTGCCAGCAGTGAAGGGGCACTGAACACTGAAGCTTTCTTT.

The CDR3 bases are TGCGCCAGCAGCACAGCAGGGCAATCCTACGAGCAGTACTTC. It encodes CASSTAGQSYEQYF. The gene calls are TRBV5-1 and TRBJ2-7; maybe TRBD1 (5 bases). The V end lost 4 bases, the J end lost 1 base, and 12 bases lay between the germline ends. Germline CDR1 is SGHRS and CDR2 is YFSETQ. CDR3 size: 14 residues.

The rearrangement joins TRBV2 to TRBJ1-1; D gene unclear. V lost 6 bases and J 4 bases, leaving 9 bases between the germline ends. The germline CDR1 and CDR2 sequences are SNHLY and FYNNEI. This CDR3 is 12 amino acids long. The CDR3 protein is CASRAIRTEAFF. The CDR3, as DNA: TGTGCCAGCAGAGCTATTCGCACTGAAGCTTTCTTT.

The V and J genes are TRBV5-1 and TRBJ2-3; TRBD2 might be the D (7 bases). This CDR3 comprises 16 residues. Germline-derived CDR1 and CDR2 are SGHRS and YFSETQ. Trimming took 4 bases from V and 2 from J, leaving 17 bases between them. The CDR3 spells CASSPQARGATDTQYF. CDR3 sequence (DNA): TGCGCCAGCAGCCCCCAGGCCCGGGGGGCCACAGATACGCAGTATTTT. Using reference TRBV5-1 and TRBJ2-3 for the parts outside the CDR3, the full variable domain is KAGVTQTPRYLIKTRGQQVTLSCSPISGHRSVSWYQQTPGQGLQFLFEYFSETQRNKGNFPGRFSGRQFSNSRSEMNVSTLELGDSALYLCASSPQARGATDTQYFGPGTRLTVL.

The chain uses TRBV12-2 and TRBJ2-5; the D call in the table, TRBD1, was not verified against the DNA. TRBV12-2 is tagged as a pseudogene. This CDR3 comprises 17 residues. This chain's CDR3 is CASREESRDSLRATQYF. The CDR3 coding sequence is TGTGCAAGTCGCGAAGAGTCCCGGGACAGCCTCCGGGCGACCCAGTACTTC.

The chain links TRBV28 to TRBJ2-7; tentative D call: TRBD1 (6 bases). The germline V and J ends were trimmed by 7 bases and 3 bases, with 16 bases remaining between them. The CDR3 has 14 amino acids. Germline CDR1 MDHEN, CDR2 SYDVKM. The CDR3, as DNA: TGTGCCAGCACCGAAACCGGACAGCTCTACGAGCAGTACTTC. Amino acid sequence: CASTETGQLYEQYF. The whole variable domain, remainder taken from reference TRBV28 and TRBJ2-7, is DVKVTQSSRYLVKRTGEKVFLECVQDMDHENMFWYRQDPGLGLRLIYFSYDVKMKEKGDIPEGYSVSREKKERFSLILESASTNQTSMYLCASTETGQLYEQYFGPGTRLTVT.

The J gene is TRBJ2-3, the V gene TRBV29-1, with 10 bases that match TRBD2. The CDR3 is 15 amino acids. V dropped 2 bases and J dropped 6; count of bases not matched to a gene: 8. Germline values: CDR1 SQVTM, CDR2 ANQGSEA. The CDR3 region is CSVEKLAGPGDTQYF. Here the CDR3 DNA reads TGCAGCGTTGAAAAACTAGCGGGGCCTGGGGATACGCAGTATTTT.

The V and J genes are TRBV6-1 and TRBJ1-1, with a tentative D call TRBD1 (5 bases). The germline V and J ends were trimmed by 7 bases and 0 bases, with 15 bases remaining between them. This CDR3 is built from 15 residues. Germline V CDR1 and CDR2: MNHNS, SASEGT. The CDR3 DNA sequence: TGTGCCAGCAAACGGGCAGGACAAATGAACACTGAAGCTTTCTTT. Protein sequence: CASKRAGQMNTEAFF.

This chain joins TRBV6-5 and TRBJ1-2; 7 bases map to TRBD1. With V trimmed by 6 bases and J by 5 bases, 6 bases remained unmatched. This CDR3 spans 13 amino acids. Germline loops: CDR1 MNHEY, CDR2 SVGAGI. The CDR3 sequence: CASRTRDSYGYTF. CDR3 nucleotide sequence: TGTGCCAGCAGAACCCGGGACAGTTATGGCTACACCTTC.

The chain has TRBV4-1 and TRBJ1-2; D might be TRBD1 (6 bases). The CDR3 contains 14 residues. The V end was cut by 3 bases, the J end by 3 bases, with 11 bases between. CDR1 and CDR2 from the germline V gene are MGHRA and YSYEKL. CDR3 sequence (DNA): TGCGCCAGCAGCCAGGGGGCAACCGACTATGGCTACACCTTC. It translates to CASSQGATDYGYTF.

This clone was seen more than once but under ten times. V is TRBV6-5 and J is TRBJ1-5, with D perhaps TRBD1 (5 bases). The CDR3 sequence is 12 residues long. Trimming cost V 4 bases and J 7 bases, with 8 bases left between them. Germline V lookup: CDR1 MNHEY, CDR2 SVGAGI. The chain's CDR3 is CASSSRGQPQHF. DNA of the CDR3: TGTGCCAGCAGTTCAAGGGGACAGCCCCAGCATTTT.

Concerning this clone: Compared with germline, one end of the junction differs, possibly owing to a read error. The V and J genes are TRBV7-9 and TRBJ1-1, with D possibly matching TRBD1 (6 bases). From germline, CDR1 is SEHNR and CDR2 FQNEAQ (reference sequence). CDR3 length: 12 residues. CDR3: CSSSTGSTEAFF. CDR3 nucleotides: TGTTCCAGCAGCACAGGGAGCACTGAAGCTTTCTTT. Together with reference TRBV7-9 and TRBJ1-1, the CDR3 gives the full variable domain: DTGVSQNPRHKITKRGQNVTFRCDPISEHNRLYWYRQTLGQGPEFLTYFQNEAQLEKSRLLSDRFSAERPKGSFSTLEIQRTEQGDSAMYLCSSSTGSTEAFFGQGTRLTVV.

The V gene is TRBV13, the J gene TRBJ2-7, with TRBD1 matching 8 bases. V lost 0 bases, J lost 5 bases, and 9 bases stayed unmatched. The CDR3 contains 16 residues. Germline assignment: CDR1 PRHDT and CDR2 FYEKMQ (reference sequence). The CDR3 DNA sequence: TGTGCCAGCAGCTTAGGCTCGCGACAGGGGACCGACGAGCAGTACTTC. It translates to CASSLGSRQGTDEQYF.

About this clone: Other DNA sequences in the same sample also yield this CDR3. The chain combines TRBV5-1 with TRBJ1-1; a possible D gene is TRBD1 (5 bases). Per germline, CDR1 SGHRS and CDR2 YFSETQ. This CDR3 is built from 13 residues. Trimming pared 1 base from V and 3 bases from J, leaving 7 bases between. The CDR3 DNA follows: TGCGCCAGCAGCTTGACGGGGGACACTGAAGCTTTCTTT. Translated, it gives CASSLTGDTEAFF.

The chain uses TRBV7-6 and TRBJ2-5; D is possibly TRBD2 (6 bases). The CDR3 totals 13 residues. V dropped 1 base and J dropped 7 bases, with 10 bases sitting between them. CDR1 and CDR2 from the germline V gene are SGHVS and FNYEAQ. The CDR3 bases are TGTGCCAGCAGCTTAGAGCAGGGAGGGACCCAGTACTTC. This encodes CASSLEQGGTQYF.

The CDR3 loop is CASRTGYQETQYF. The DNA of the CDR3 is TGTGCCAGCCGTACAGGGTACCAAGAGACCCAGTACTTC. V is TRBV6-5 and J is TRBJ2-5; maybe TRBD1 (6 bases). CDR3 size: 13 residues. Germline values: CDR1 MNHEY, CDR2 SVGAGI. The V and J ends lost 8 bases and 0 bases respectively, with 10 bases between them.

The chain couples TRBV5-1 to TRBJ1-1; D not resolved. CDR3 length: 14 residues. Germline-derived CDR1 and CDR2 are SGHRS and YFSETQ. Deletions cut 2 bases from V and 2 bases from J, with 10 bases between. CDR3 in amino acids: CASSLDGRNTEAFF. CDR3 bases: TGCGCCAGCAGCTTAGACGGGAGAAACACTGAAGCTTTCTTT. Supplemented by reference TRBV5-1 and TRBJ1-1, the full variable domain reads KAGVTQTPRYLIKTRGQQVTLSCSPISGHRSVSWYQQTPGQGLQFLFEYFSETQRNKGNFPGRFSGRQFSNSRSEMNVSTLELGDSALYLCASSLDGRNTEAFFGQGTRLTVV.